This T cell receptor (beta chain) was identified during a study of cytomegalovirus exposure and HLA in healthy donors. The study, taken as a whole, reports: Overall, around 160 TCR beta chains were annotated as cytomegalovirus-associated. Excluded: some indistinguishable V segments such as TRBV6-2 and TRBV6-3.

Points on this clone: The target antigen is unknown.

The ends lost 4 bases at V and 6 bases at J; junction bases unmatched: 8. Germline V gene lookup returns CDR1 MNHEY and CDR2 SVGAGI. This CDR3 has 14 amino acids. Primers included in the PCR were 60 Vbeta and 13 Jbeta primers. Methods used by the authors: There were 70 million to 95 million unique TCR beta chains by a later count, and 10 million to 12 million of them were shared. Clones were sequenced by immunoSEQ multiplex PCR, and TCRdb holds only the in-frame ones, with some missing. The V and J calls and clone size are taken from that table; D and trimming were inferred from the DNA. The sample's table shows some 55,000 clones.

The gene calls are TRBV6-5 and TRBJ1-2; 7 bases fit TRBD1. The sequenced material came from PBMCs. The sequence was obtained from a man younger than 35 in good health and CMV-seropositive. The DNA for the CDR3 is TGTGCCAGCAGTTCATCCCAGGGGGTCAATGGCTACACCTTC. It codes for CASSSSQGVNGYTF.